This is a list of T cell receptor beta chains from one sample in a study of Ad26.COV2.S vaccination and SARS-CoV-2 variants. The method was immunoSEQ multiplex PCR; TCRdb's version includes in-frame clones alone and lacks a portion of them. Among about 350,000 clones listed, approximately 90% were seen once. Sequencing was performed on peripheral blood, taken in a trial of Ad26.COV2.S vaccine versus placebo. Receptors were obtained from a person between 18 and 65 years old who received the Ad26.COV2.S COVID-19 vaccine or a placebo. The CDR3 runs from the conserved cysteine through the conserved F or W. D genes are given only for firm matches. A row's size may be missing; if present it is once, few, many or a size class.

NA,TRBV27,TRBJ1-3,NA,CASSLGLGNTIYF,TGTGCCAGCAGTTTAGGACTGGGAAACACCATATATTTT
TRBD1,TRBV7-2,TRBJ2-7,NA,CASSLRQGPGEQYF,TGTGCCAGCAGCCTCCGACAGGGCCCGGGCGAGCAGTACTTC
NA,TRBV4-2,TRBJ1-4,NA,CASSHRGGDEKLFF,TGTGCCAGCAGCCACCGGGGTGGGGATGAAAAACTGTTTTTT
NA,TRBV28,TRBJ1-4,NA,CASSLEVNEKLFF,TGTGCCAGCAGCCTCGAGGTGAATGAAAAACTGTTTTTT
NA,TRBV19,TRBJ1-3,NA,CASSIIIRRPAGNTIYF,TGTGCCAGTAGTATAATTATTCGCAGACCCGCTGGAAACACCATATATTTT
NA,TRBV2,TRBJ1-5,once,CASSGQPNQPQHF,TGTGCCAGCAGTGGACAACCTAATCAGCCCCAGCATTTT
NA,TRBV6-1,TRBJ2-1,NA,CASSDGDGYNEQFF,TGTGCCAGCAGTGATGGGGACGGCTACAATGAGCAGTTCTTC
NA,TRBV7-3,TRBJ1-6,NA,CASSAQPRGPGSPLHF,TGTGCCAGCAGCGCGCAACCACGGGGGCCCGGTTCACCCCTCCACTTT
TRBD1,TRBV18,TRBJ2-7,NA,CASSPRDRGHLSYEQYF,TGTGCCAGCTCACCCCGGGACAGGGGGCATCTATCCTACGAGCAGTACTTC
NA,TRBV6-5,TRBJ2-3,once,CASSYLGGGTDTQYF,TGTGCCAGCAGTTACTTAGGAGGGGGCACAGATACGCAGTATTTT
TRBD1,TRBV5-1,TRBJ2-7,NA,CASSSSGGTGAYEQYF,TGCGCCAGCAGCTCGTCGGGGGGGACAGGGGCCTACGAGCAGTACTTC
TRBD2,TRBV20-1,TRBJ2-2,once,CSASTAGVAGELFF,TGCAGTGCTAGTACGGCGGGAGTTGCCGGGGAGCTGTTTTTT
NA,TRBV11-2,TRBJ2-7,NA,CASSSTGGYRLEQYF,TGTGCCAGCAGCTCAACCGGAGGGTATAGGCTCGAGCAGTACTTC
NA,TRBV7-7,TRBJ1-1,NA,CASSLGRSTDNTEAFF,TGTGCCAGCAGCTTAGGCCGGAGCACCGATAACACTGAAGCTTTCTTT
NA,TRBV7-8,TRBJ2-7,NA,CASSGVGNEQYF,TGTGCCAGCAGCGGAGTCGGGAACGAGCAGTACTTC
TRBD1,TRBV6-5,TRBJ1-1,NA,CASSWDGGQVNTEAFF,TGTGCCAGCAGTTGGGATGGGGGACAGGTGAACACTGAAGCTTTCTTT
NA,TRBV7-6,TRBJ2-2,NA,CASSLASWGRFPGELFF,TGTGCCAGCAGCTTAGCCTCCTGGGGGCGATTTCCCGGGGAGCTGTTTTTT
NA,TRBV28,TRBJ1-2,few,CASSNRLGVTNYGYTF,TGTGCCAGCAGCAACAGGTTGGGGGTGACTAACTATGGCTACACCTTC
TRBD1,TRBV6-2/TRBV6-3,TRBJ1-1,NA,CASSYSGTAYAVGGNTEAFF,TGTGCCAGCAGTTACTCGGGGACAGCATACGCAGTTGGCGGGAACACTGAAGCTTTCTTT
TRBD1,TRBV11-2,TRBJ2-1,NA,CASSPERGLNNEQFF,TGTGCCAGCAGCCCCGAGAGGGGGCTCAACAATGAGCAGTTCTTC
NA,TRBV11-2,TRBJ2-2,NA,CASSPMTGAGTGELFF,TGTGCCAGCAGTCCCATGACGGGGGCGGGCACCGGGGAGCTGTTTTTT
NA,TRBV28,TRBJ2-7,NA,CASRPAGTFYEQYF,TGTGCCAGCAGGCCCGCGGGCACGTTCTACGAGCAGTACTTC
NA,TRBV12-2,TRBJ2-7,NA,CARGWTETYEQYF,TGTGCAAGGGGATGGACAGAGACCTACGAGCAGTACTTC